The 2 T cell receptor beta chains below all came from one sample that was sequenced in a study of shared clonotypes between healthy human individuals (dated by TCRdb to about 2020). Preparation of the library involved the immunoSEQ multiplex PCR assay. TCRdb's version of the immuneACCESS table is confined to in-frame rearrangements and falls short of the full clone set. An unresolved V gene accounts for under half of the shortfall where checked; the remainder is of unknown origin. The sample contains about 100,000 clones, about 67% of them found a single time. Over 20% of the sample is taken by the ten largest. Sequencing was carried out using memory CD8+ T cells sorted from blood. The cell subset or site label for this specimen denotes: CD45RO+ cells pooled with CCR7-negative TemRA cells. These receptors all stem from a woman aged 25 to 39 in good health.

This sequence joins TRBV5-4 and TRBJ2-5, with D perhaps given as TRBD1 or TRBD2 (5 bases each). Germline CDR1 SGHNT, CDR2 YYREEE (reference sequence). This CDR3 contains 12 residues. V was clipped by 2 bases and J by 12 bases, with 14 bases between them. The CDR3 region is CASSFGTGPEYF. CDR3 DNA: TGTGCCAGCAGCTTCGGGACGGGTCCCGAGTACTTC.

The V call is TRBV28, the J call TRBJ2-3; 8 nucleotides line up with TRBD1. The germline CDR1 and CDR2 sequences are MDHEN and SYDVKM. The junction had 4 bases not matched to a gene; V was cut back by 5 bases and J by 6 bases. The CDR3 contains 13 residues. The CDR3 DNA is TGTGCCAGCAGTACCGACAGGGGTGATACGCAGTATTTT. It encodes CASSTDRGDTQYF.